This TCR beta chain was obtained from a study of tumor-infiltrating lymphocytes in localized non-small cell lung cancer. Study-wide context: Several tumor histologies, both smoking statuses, and some post-neoadjuvant chemotherapy samples were included. Each patient gave resected tumor and non-adjacent uninvolved lung tissue. Study-level results: Technical variation could not be separated from intratumor heterogeneity here. T-cell fraction did not differ between immunotypes IM1 and IM2.

In regard to this clone: Its antigen is not known.

The table came from immunoSEQ multiplex PCR; TCRdb's copy has only in-frame clones and leaves some out. The table includes 15,000 to 20,000 clones, 65% to 85% detected once. Germline loops: CDR1 LNHDA, CDR2 SQIVND (reference sequence). V was trimmed by 10 bases and J by 0 bases, leaving 12 bases between them. The CDR3 consists of 14 residues. The chain joins TRBV19 to TRBJ2-2; D possibly corresponds to TRBD2 (6 bases). The sample comprised lung tumor tissue. This TCR came from a human donor with non-small cell lung cancer. The CDR3 DNA is TGTGCCACCTTAGCGGTTACGAACACCGGGGAGCTGTTTTTT. Translating gives CATLAVTNTGELFF. Using reference TRBV19 and TRBJ2-2 for the parts outside the CDR3, the full variable domain is DGGITQSPKYLFRKEGQNVTLSCEQNLNHDAMYWYRQDPGQGLRLIYYSQIVNDFQKGDIAEGYSVSREKKESFPLTVTSAQKNPTAFYLCATLAVTNTGELFFGEGSRLTVL.